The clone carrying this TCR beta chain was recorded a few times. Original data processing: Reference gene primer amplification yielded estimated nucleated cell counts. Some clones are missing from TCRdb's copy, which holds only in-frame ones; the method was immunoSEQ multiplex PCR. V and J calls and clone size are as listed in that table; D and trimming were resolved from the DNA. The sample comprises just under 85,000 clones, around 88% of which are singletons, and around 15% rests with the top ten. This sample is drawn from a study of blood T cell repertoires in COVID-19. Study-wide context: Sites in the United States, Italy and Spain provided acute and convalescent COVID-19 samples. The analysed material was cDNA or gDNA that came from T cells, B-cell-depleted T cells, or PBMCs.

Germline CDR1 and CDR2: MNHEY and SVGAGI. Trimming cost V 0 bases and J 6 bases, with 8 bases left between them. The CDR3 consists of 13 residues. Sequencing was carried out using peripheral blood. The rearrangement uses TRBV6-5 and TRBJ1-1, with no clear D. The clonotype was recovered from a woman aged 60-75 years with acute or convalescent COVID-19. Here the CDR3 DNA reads TGTGCCAGCAGTTACTCGGTCAGGTCTGAAGCTTTCTTT. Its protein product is CASSYSVRSEAFF.